This record concerns one T cell receptor beta chain sequence. Its antigen is unknown. As for time point: newly diagnosed, previously untreated cHL patient sample. This sample is part of a study of PD-1 blockade in classical Hodgkin lymphoma. Study results and limitations: Reported findings placed baseline TCR diversity lower in newly diagnosed patients (compared with healthy donors). The drivers behind the repertoire differences, possibly disease activity or prior therapy, remain undefined.

The data were produced by immunoSEQ multiplex PCR, yet TCRdb's version contains in-frame clones alone and is incomplete. The sample lists about 47,000 clones; approximately 91% were seen once. From germline, CDR1 is MNHEY and CDR2 SMNVEV (reference sequence). V was pared by 4 bases and J by 8 bases, with 5 bases of the junction left unmatched. This CDR3 has 14 residues. This chain connects TRBV27 to TRBJ1-3; 10 bases agree with TRBD1. This clonotype was sampled from a human donor with classical Hodgkin lymphoma. The specimen sequenced was peripheral blood mononuclear cells (PBMCs). CDR3 in DNA: TGTGCCAGCAGTTCGACAGGGGGCTTGGACACCATATATTTT. The encoded protein is CASSSTGGLDTIYF.